Shown below are 28 T cell receptor beta chains from a single sample sequenced in a study of graft-versus-host responses after intestinal transplantation. Produced via immunoSEQ multiplex PCR; TCRdb's table is partial and in-frame only. The sample has tens of thousands of clones; roughly 90% are singletons. Their specific antigens are unknown. The specimen comprised unstimulated CD8+ T cells sorted from spleen or lymph node cells, sampled before intestinal transplant. These receptors were obtained from a human donor who received an intestinal transplant.

The chain has TRBV28 and TRBJ2-7, with 9 bases identical to TRBD2. The CDR3 extends over 14 amino acids. Per germline, CDR1 MDHEN and CDR2 SYDVKM. V shed 2 bases, J shed 5 bases, and the junction held 4 bases outside the gene matches. Written as DNA, the CDR3 is TGTGCCAGCAGTTTAGGTAGCGGGAGCGACGAGCAGTACTTC. It encodes CASSLGSGSDEQYF. Variable domain in full (rest from reference TRBV28 and TRBJ2-7): DVKVTQSSRYLVKRTGEKVFLECVQDMDHENMFWYRQDPGLGLRLIYFSYDVKMKEKGDIPEGYSVSREKKERFSLILESASTNQTSMYLCASSLGSGSDEQYFGPGTRLTVT.

As DNA, the CDR3 is TGTGCCAGCAGGACTCCTGAGAGCTCCTACAATGAGCAGTTCTTC. Its translation: CASRTPESSYNEQFF. The rearrangement links TRBV2 to TRBJ2-1, with unresolved D. The CDR3 is made up of 15 amino acids. From germline, CDR1 is SNHLY and CDR2 FYNNEI. The V and J ends lost 6 bases and 0 bases respectively, with 12 bases between them.

The chain combines TRBV6-1 with TRBJ2-7; D remains ambiguous. There are 14 residues in the CDR3. V lost 2 bases, J lost 3 bases, and 11 bases lay in between. The germline V gene encodes CDR1 MNHNS and CDR2 SASEGT. CDR3 sequence (DNA): TGTGCCAGCAGTGAACCACAGTCGGACTACGAGCAGTACTTC. Encoded protein: CASSEPQSDYEQYF.

The rearrangement uses TRBV13 and TRBJ2-3; maybe TRBD2 (6 bases). V dropped 0 bases and J dropped 3 bases, with 19 bases sitting between them. The germline CDR1 and CDR2 sequences are PRHDT and FYEKMQ (reference sequence). The CDR3 spans 18 residues. The CDR3 here is CASSLGLPLSGGTDTQYF. In nucleotides, the CDR3 is TGTGCCAGCAGCTTAGGTCTTCCTCTTAGCGGAGGAACAGATACGCAGTATTTT.

The chain combines TRBV18 with TRBJ2-3, with TRBD1 matching 9 bases. Unmatched junction bases numbered 1, after V lost 0 bases and J lost 3 bases. CDR1 and CDR2 (germline): KGHSH, LQKENI. There are 15 residues in the CDR3. The CDR3 DNA reads as TGTGCCAGCTCACCACCGACAGGGGGGACAGATACGCAGTATTTT. Its protein is CASSPPTGGTDTQYF.

The chain recombines TRBV18 with TRBJ2-2, with D unclear. Germline V gives CDR1 KGHSH, CDR2 LQKENI. The CDR3 extends over 14 amino acids. The V end lost 1 base, the J end lost 7 bases, and 10 bases lay between the germline ends. The CDR3 DNA reads TGTGCCAGCTCACCACTAAGAGTTATCGGGGAGCTGTTTTTT. Its translation: CASSPLRVIGELFF.

This clone was seen once. This sequence joins TRBV5-1 and TRBJ2-1; weak D call: TRBD2 (6 bases). Trimming shortened V by 0 bases and J by 8 bases, and 9 bases separated the two germline ends. The CDR3 loop spans 13 amino acids. Germline V gene data show CDR1 as SGHRS and CDR2 as YFSETQ. CDR3 nucleotides: TGCGCCAGCAGCTTGGGACTAGACGATGAGCAGTTCTTC. This translates into CASSLGLDDEQFF.

The chain combines TRBV10-3 with TRBJ2-2, with D perhaps TRBD2 (5 bases). Germline V CDR1 and CDR2: ENHRY, SYGVKD. The CDR3 is 17 residues long. With 11 bases removed from V and 0 bases from J, the gap between germline ends came to 22 bases. The CDR3 DNA is TGTGCCTTCCCTTGGAGGCAGGCTTATACGAACACCGGGGAGCTGTTTTTT. Encoded protein: CAFPWRQAYTNTGELFF.

The J gene is TRBJ2-2, the V gene TRBV4-1, with 9 bases matching TRBD2. The germline V gene has CDR1 MGHRA and CDR2 YSYEKL. The CDR3 contains 18 residues. Losses at the gene ends were 0 bases for V and 4 bases for J; bases not matched to a gene: 9. The CDR3 reads CASSQEETSGGFTGELFF. The CDR3 bases are TGCGCCAGCAGCCAAGAGGAGACGAGCGGGGGGTTCACCGGGGAGCTGTTTTTT.

The rearrangement uses TRBV29-1 and TRBJ2-1; 10 bases match TRBD2. The CDR3 is made up of 14 amino acids. CDR1 and CDR2 (germline): SQVTM, ANQGSEA. The junction had 14 bases not matched to a gene; V was cut back by 8 bases and J by 10 bases. DNA for the CDR3: TGCAGCACTCCAGGAATAGCGGGAGGTCAAGAGCAGTTCTTC. This gives the protein CSTPGIAGGQEQFF.

In DNA, the CDR3 is TGTGCCAGCAGTCCTTGGTCCAGCGGGAGGGCCGGGGGGAGTGATGAGCAGTTCTTC. Translating gives CASSPWSSGRAGGSDEQFF. This rearrangement joins TRBV27 to TRBJ2-1, with TRBD2 identical over 10 bases. Trimming at V came to 5 bases and at J to 8 bases, leaving 21 bases not matched to a gene. CDR3 length: 19 residues. In germline, CDR1 is MNHEY, CDR2 SMNVEV (reference sequence).

The V and J genes are TRBV27 and TRBJ1-2; 10 bases agree with TRBD1. The germline CDR1 and CDR2 sequences are MNHEY and SMNVEV (reference sequence). The CDR3 spans 15 residues. V lost 6 bases, J lost 3 bases, and 7 bases stayed unmatched. The CDR3 reads CASSTGQGLYYGYTF. Here the CDR3 DNA reads TGTGCCAGCAGCACGGGACAGGGGCTGTACTATGGCTACACCTTC.

The V gene is TRBV5-1, the J gene TRBJ2-5; TRBD2 matches 13 bases. This CDR3 spans 16 amino acids. The junction had 6 bases not matched to a gene; V was cut back by 3 bases and J by 4 bases. The germline V gene encodes CDR1 SGHRS and CDR2 YFSETQ. CDR3 nucleotide sequence: TGCGCCAGCAGCTGGGGGACTAGCGGGAAAACAGAGACCCAGTACTTC. Translation: CASSWGTSGKTETQYF.

J is TRBJ2-3 and V is TRBV13, with 13 bases that match TRBD2. This CDR3 has 18 residues. V shed 4 bases, J shed 0 bases, and the junction held 7 bases outside the gene matches. Germline-derived CDR1 and CDR2 are PRHDT and FYEKMQ (reference sequence). The CDR3 is CASSSRQGLAGSTDTQYF. The CDR3 nucleotides read TGTGCCAGCAGCTCCCGTCAGGGACTAGCGGGGAGCACAGATACGCAGTATTTT.

The chain joins TRBV27 to TRBJ2-3, with D tentatively TRBD2 (5 bases). V was shortened by 0 bases and J by 0 bases, with 10 bases between the two germline ends. The CDR3 totals 16 residues. The germline CDR1 and CDR2 sequences are MNHEY and SMNVEV (reference sequence). CDR3 coding DNA: TGTGCCAGCAGTTTATCGGTCAGGACTAGCACAGATACGCAGTATTTT. This codes for CASSLSVRTSTDTQYF.

This chain joins TRBV5-1 and TRBJ2-2; 14 nucleotides agree with TRBD2. V lost 4 bases, J lost 3 bases, and 8 bases stayed unmatched. Looked up from germline, CDR1 is SGHRS and CDR2 is YFSETQ. This CDR3 spans 18 amino acids. The CDR3 reads CASSPGTSGSRYTGELFF. As DNA, the CDR3 is TGCGCCAGCAGCCCTGGGACTAGCGGGAGTAGGTACACCGGGGAGCTGTTTTTT.

CDR3 bases: TGTGCCAGCAGCCAAGAAGGAGAGGATCAGCCCCAGCATTTT. Translated: CASSQEGEDQPQHF. This rearrangement joins TRBV14 to TRBJ1-5; D not resolved. The CDR3 totals 14 residues. CDR1 and CDR2 (germline): SGHDN, FVKESK. V was cut by 0 bases and J by 5 bases, with 8 bases left in between.

The V and J genes are TRBV7-2 and TRBJ2-7; TRBD2 is a possible D gene (5 bases). The CDR3 covers 13 residues. The germline V and J ends were trimmed by 5 bases and 2 bases, with 10 bases remaining between them. Germline V lookup: CDR1 SGHTA, CDR2 FQGNSA. The CDR3 region is CASSQLVAYEQYF. CDR3 DNA sequence: TGTGCCAGCAGCCAACTAGTGGCCTACGAGCAGTACTTC.

CDR3 region: CASSFLAGGLGDTQYF. DNA for the CDR3: TGCGCCAGCAGCTTCCTAGCGGGGGGGCTGGGAGATACGCAGTATTTT. The rearrangement joins TRBV4-1 to TRBJ2-3, with TRBD2 identical over 12 bases. Trimming took 5 bases from V and 5 from J; bases not matched to a gene: 8. The germline gives CDR1 MGHRA, CDR2 YSYEKL. The CDR3 length is 16 residues.

CDR3 sequence (DNA): TGTGCCAGCAGTACGCGGACAGGAAAGCTCTATGGCTACACCTTC. It encodes CASSTRTGKLYGYTF. V and J are TRBV6-1 and TRBJ1-2; 7 bases are shared with TRBD1. Trimming took 5 bases from V and 4 from J; bases not matched to a gene: 10. In germline, CDR1 is MNHNS, CDR2 SASEGT. The CDR3 totals 15 residues.

The V and J genes are TRBV9 and TRBJ2-2; tentatively, D is TRBD2 (5 bases). CDR3 length equals 15 residues. V lost 6 bases and J lost 2, with 14 bases in between. The germline V gene has CDR1 SGDLS and CDR2 YYNGEE. Written as DNA, the CDR3 is TGTGCCAGCACCGTCGGGGTTTTAAACACCGGGGAGCTGTTTTTT. The encoded protein is CASTVGVLNTGELFF.

With respect to this clone: This sample includes further DNA sequences coding for the same CDR3. The chain uses TRBV27 and TRBJ1-1; D possibly corresponds to TRBD1 (6 bases). CDR1 and CDR2 from the germline V gene are MNHEY and SMNVEV (reference sequence). V was pared by 0 bases and J by 4 bases, with 9 bases between. This CDR3 region has 14 residues. The CDR3 spells CASSLSRGGTEAFF. The CDR3 bases are TGTGCCAGCAGTTTATCCAGGGGTGGCACTGAAGCTTTCTTT.

The J gene is TRBJ1-2, the V gene TRBV18; 7 bases are a match to TRBD1. Germline V gene data show CDR1 as KGHSH and CDR2 as LQKENI. The CDR3 loop spans 16 amino acids. J gave up 0 bases and V 0 bases, and 4 bases lay outside the gene matches. CDR3 protein: CASSPPSQGANYGYTF. The DNA of the CDR3 is TGTGCCAGCTCACCACCCAGCCAGGGGGCTAACTATGGCTACACCTTC. The whole variable domain, filled in from reference TRBV18 and TRBJ1-2, reads NAGVMQNPRHLVRRRGQEARLRCSPMKGHSHVYWYRQLPEEGLKFMVYLQKENIIDESGMPKERFSAEFPKEGPSILRIQQVVRGDSAAYFCASSPPSQGANYGYTFGSGTRLTVV.

The rearrangement joins TRBV25-1 to TRBJ2-5; D gene unclear. The CDR3 is made up of 18 amino acids. The germline gives CDR1 MGHDK, CDR2 SYGVNS. V was clipped by 1 base and J by 0 bases, with 18 bases between them. The CDR3 loop is CASSELLRPNPYQETQYF. Written as DNA, the CDR3 is TGTGCCAGCAGTGAATTACTGAGGCCGAACCCCTACCAAGAGACCCAGTACTTC.

The J gene is TRBJ1-4, the V gene TRBV15; D not certain. In germline, CDR1 is LNHNV, CDR2 YYDKDF (reference sequence). The CDR3 runs 17 residues. V was trimmed by 0 bases and J by 0 bases, leaving 11 bases between them. CDR3 coding DNA: TGTGCCACCAGCAGAGATGGTGAGGGTGCAACTAATGAAAAACTGTTTTTT. It codes for CATSRDGEGATNEKLFF.

The chain couples TRBV27 to TRBJ1-6; 7 nucleotides align to TRBD1. There are 14 residues in the CDR3. From germline, CDR1 is MNHEY and CDR2 SMNVEV (reference sequence). Trimming took 6 bases from V and 10 from J; bases not matched to a gene: 9. The CDR3 loop is CASRPIGTVSPLHF. The CDR3 DNA reads as TGTGCCAGCAGGCCGATCGGGACAGTCTCACCCCTCCACTTT.

This sequence joins TRBV7-6 and TRBJ2-2; 10 bases are shared with TRBD1. V was pared by 6 bases and J by 4 bases, with 2 bases of the junction left unmatched. This CDR3 has 14 residues. CDR1 SGHVS and CDR2 FNYEAQ come from the germline V gene. Here the CDR3 DNA reads TGTGCCAGCAGAGGACAGGGGGGCACCGGGGAGCTGTTTTTT. Translation gives CASRGQGGTGELFF.

This chain connects TRBV18 to TRBJ2-6; D possibly corresponds to TRBD1 (6 bases). The CDR3 contains 18 residues. Trimming took off 7 bases at V and 0 bases at J, with 19 bases between the two ends. CDR1 KGHSH and CDR2 LQKENI come from the germline V gene. The DNA of the CDR3 is TGTGCCAGCTTCTCCAAATGGACAGCGCTCTCTGGGGCCAACGTCCTGACTTTC. Its protein is CASFSKWTALSGANVLTF.